The rows below give T cell receptor beta chains drawn from one sample of a study of CD8 T cells in ankylosing spondylitis. MiXCR, applied by TCRdb to the 5' RACE reads, yields one record per CDR3 protein. The top ten clones hold about 8.1% of a sample with around 53,000 distinct CDR3 sequences, approximately 7% of them seen once. Sequencing used blood, either unsorted or a sorted T cell fraction (not recorded which). Receptors originate from a female donor with ankylosing spondylitis or in good health (not recorded which). The CDR3 runs from the conserved cysteine through the conserved F or W. The order of the fields is D gene, J gene, clone size, V gene, CDR3 DNA, CDR3 protein. The D gene is left open where the match is weak. Clone size is shown for a subset of rows, as once, few, many or a class of expanded clone.

TRBD2 TRBJ2-2 many TRBV28 TGTGCCAGCAGTCGACTAGCGGGGGGGGGTGACACCGGGGAGCTGTTTTTT CASSRLAGGGDTGELFF
NA TRBJ2-3 many TRBV5-1 TGCGCCAGCAGCTTGGCTAGTAGCACAGATACGCAGTATTTT CASSLASSTDTQYF
NA TRBJ2-5 NA TRBV11-2 TGTGCCAGCAGCTTAGTCCCCGAAGGAGCGCAAGAGACCCAGTACTTC CASSLVPEGAQETQYF
TRBD1 TRBJ1-2 many TRBV5-1 TGCGCCAGCAGCTCTCGACAGGGGCACTATGGCTACACCTTC CASSSRQGHYGYTF
NA TRBJ2-2 many TRBV19 TGTGCCAGTAGTATAAGGTTCGGGGAGCTGTTTTTT CASSIRFGELFF
NA TRBJ2-5 few TRBV12-3/TRBV12-4 TGTGCCAGCAGCGGGTCCAGGGGAGAGACCCAGTACTTC CASSGSRGETQYF
TRBD2 TRBJ2-3 many TRBV15 TGTGCCACCAGCAGAGGGACTAGCGGAGGGGCAGATACGCAGTATTTT CATSRGTSGGADTQYF
TRBD1 TRBJ1-5 many TRBV24-1 TGTGCCACCAGTGATTTGGAGAGGGGGCGGCTAAGGGGGGCTCAGCCCCAGCATTTT CATSDLERGRLRGAQPQHF
TRBD1 TRBJ1-1 many TRBV20-1 TGCAGTGCTCGAGGGGGACAGGGGAGGACTGAAGCTTTCTTT CSARGGQGRTEAFF
NA TRBJ1-5 many TRBV6-5 TGTGCCAGCAGTTACCCACAGGGTTCGGGCAATCAGCCCCAGCATTTT CASSYPQGSGNQPQHF
TRBD1 TRBJ2-7 few TRBV30 TGTGCCTGGAGTGCCGCAGGGGGCTTATACGAGCAGTACTTC CAWSAAGGLYEQYF
NA TRBJ2-1 many TRBV20-1 TGCAGTTCCTACGGGGATAGCCGATCCTACAATGAGCAGTTCTTC CSSYGDSRSYNEQFF
NA TRBJ1-1 many TRBV10-3 TGTGCCATCAGGGGCAGACTGAACACTGAAGCTTTCTTT CAIRGRLNTEAFF
NA TRBJ2-3 NA TRBV7-9 TGTGCCAGCAGCCGAGGACGGACTAGCACAGATACGCAGTATTTT CASSRGRTSTDTQYF
NA TRBJ1-2 many TRBV10-3 TGTGCCATCAGTGAAGGACAGTCTAAATATGGCTACACCTTC CAISEGQSKYGYTF
NA TRBJ2-3 few TRBV7-2 TGTGCCAGCAGCTTGTTTCGGGGGTCCCGCAGCACAGATACGCAGTATTTT CASSLFRGSRSTDTQYF
NA TRBJ1-1 many TRBV29-1 TGCAGCGTTGATGGGTCAGGGAGGTTCGCTGAAGCTTTCTTT CSVDGSGRFAEAFF
TRBD2 TRBJ2-5 many TRBV2 TGTGCCAGCCGCCGGCGGACTAGCGGACCCACCGCAGAGACCCAGTACTTC CASRRRTSGPTAETQYF
TRBD1 TRBJ2-1 many TRBV3-1 TGTGCCAGCAGCCTGTCTAAGCCCGGGACAGGGAGTTTCTTC CASSLSKPGTGSFF
NA TRBJ2-3 many TRBV11-2 TGTGCCAGCAGCTTAACCGGGATAGGTAGCACAGATACGCAGTATTTT CASSLTGIGSTDTQYF
NA TRBJ2-2 many TRBV9 TGTGCCAGCAGGAACGGGTTCGCGAACACCGGGGAGCTGTTTTTT CASRNGFANTGELFF
NA TRBJ2-5 many TRBV29-1 TGCAGCGTAGGGAGCGGCTCAGAGACCCAGTACTTC CSVGSGSETQYF
NA TRBJ2-1 many TRBV5-6 TGTGCCAGCAGCTTATCCAATGAGCAGTTCTTC CASSLSNEQFF
TRBD1 TRBJ1-5 many TRBV12-3/TRBV12-4 TGTGCCAGCACCAGGACAGGGGGCTATAGTCAGCCCCAGCATTTT CASTRTGGYSQPQHF
NA TRBJ2-3 many TRBV24-1 TGTGCCACCAGTTCGTACACAACAGATACGCAGTATTTT CATSSYTTDTQYF
NA TRBJ2-5 many TRBV3-1 TGTGCCAGCAGCCAAGATGAGGAGACCCAGTACTTC CASSQDEETQYF
TRBD1 TRBJ2-6 many TRBV20-1 TGCAGTGCTAGGCCGGGACAGGGCTTTATCTCTGGGGCCAACGTCCTGACTTTC CSARPGQGFISGANVLTF
NA TRBJ1-2 many TRBV11-2 TGTGCCAGCAACCCCGACGACAGCTATGGCTACACCTTC CASNPDDSYGYTF
NA TRBJ1-1 many TRBV5-6 TGTGCCAGCAGCTGGACCGTTCCCTCTGAAGCTTTCTTT CASSWTVPSEAFF
TRBD2 TRBJ2-1 many TRBV20-1 TGCTGTGCTAGTCGGGCAGCGGGGGGGCTAGGAAATGAGCAGTTCTTC CCASRAAGGLGNEQFF
NA TRBJ1-3 many TRBV9 TGTGCCAGCAGCGTAGCGCAGAGCTCTGGAAACACCATATATTTT CASSVAQSSGNTIYF
TRBD1 TRBJ1-1 many TRBV10-1 TGCGCCAGCACTTCAGGGACAGGCGACACTGAAGCTTTCTTT CASTSGTGDTEAFF
NA TRBJ2-5 few TRBV7-2 TGTGCCAGCAGCTTAGTATGGCAAGAGACCCAGTACTTC CASSLVWQETQYF
NA TRBJ1-5 few TRBV7-9 TGTGCCAGCAGCCAGTCAGGGGACAATCAGCCCCAGCATTTT CASSQSGDNQPQHF
TRBD1 TRBJ2-3 many TRBV2 TGTGCCGGACAGGGAGTGGCGGATACGCAGTATTTT CAGQGVADTQYF
NA TRBJ2-2 few TRBV2 NA CASCFLGLAPIGDTGELFF
NA TRBJ2-2 many TRBV5-4 TGTGCCAGCAGCTTCAGCGCCACCGGGGAGCTGTTTTTT CASSFSATGELFF
NA TRBJ2-3 few TRBV7-2 TGTGCCAGCAGCCCCAACTCACCCACAGATACGCAGTATTTT CASSPNSPTDTQYF
TRBD2 TRBJ2-7 many TRBV7-8 TGTGCCAGCAGCTCGAGCGGGGTTTCCTACGAGCAGTACTTC CASSSSGVSYEQYF
NA TRBJ1-1 NA TRBV27 TGTGCCAGCAGTTTATCCCAACTAGGTGACACTGAAGCTTTCTTT CASSLSQLGDTEAFF
NA TRBJ1-2 many TRBV5-1 TGCGCCAGCAGCTTGACTGGATCGGGGGACTATGGCTACACCTTC CASSLTGSGDYGYTF
NA TRBJ2-1 NA TRBV4-1 TGCGCCAGCAGCCAAGGGGTCGGGCCATGGGAGGAGTTCTTC CASSQGVGPWEEFF
NA TRBJ1-1 many TRBV7-2 TGTGCCAGCAGCCACCAGGACATGCTGGGGTATGAGGCTTTCTTT CASSHQDMLGYEAFF
NA TRBJ2-5 many TRBV5-1 TGCGCCAGCAGCTTGGACAAAGAGACCCAGTACTTC CASSLDKETQYF
TRBD2 TRBJ2-3 NA TRBV4-3 TGCGCCAGCAGCCCATCTAGCGGGGGGAGTACGCAGTATTTT CASSPSSGGSTQYF
NA TRBJ1-2 many TRBV12-3/TRBV12-4 TGTGCCAGCAGTTTGATGGGGAATGGCTACACCTTC CASSLMGNGYTF